Listed below are T cell receptor beta chains from one sample, sequenced in a study of blood T cell repertoires in COVID-19. Libraries were prepared by immunoSEQ multiplex PCR; TCRdb keeps only in-frame clonotypes and omits some of them. The table records tens of thousands of clones, about 91% of them present only once. Sequencing input: peripheral blood. The receptors originated from an elderly woman with acute or convalescent COVID-19. The conserved cysteine and the conserved F or W are not part of the CDR3 here. Size is stated for part of the rows, as once, few or many counts, or as a class when the clone is expanded.

abundance	v_gene	j_gene	CDR3aa
few	TRBV27	TRBJ1-1	ASSFSGNTEAF
.	TRBV5-4	TRBJ1-2	ASSLPGLNYGYT
.	TRBV24-1	TRBJ2-1	ATSPTSGGHNEQF
.	TRBV6-2/TRBV6-3	TRBJ1-2	ASSFGGAGGYT
.	TRBV4-2	TRBJ2-3	ASSQEETDTQY
.	TRBV12-5	TRBJ2-2	ASGSAGLGGTGELF
.	TRBV3-1/TRBV3-2	TRBJ2-7	ASSQEGGSYEQY
.	TRBV7-2	TRBJ2-7	ASSPAYEQY
.	TRBV5-1	TRBJ2-3	ASSHGQGVTDTQY
.	TRBV10-3	TRBJ1-2	AIRNTGNYGYT
.	TRBV7-2	TRBJ1-1	ASSLEQGQRLKNTEAF
.	TRBV9	TRBJ1-6	ASTLGSGDSPLH
.	TRBV5-1	TRBJ2-1	ASSFSRGNEQF
.	TRBV9	TRBJ1-1	ASSGTPRDRGSMNTEAF
.	TRBV19	TRBJ1-1	ASRPTAKDRGRFTEAF
.	TRBV11-2	TRBJ2-3	ASSFSGNGDTQY
.	TRBV18	TRBJ1-5	ASSQGGRNQPQH
few	TRBV7-9	TRBJ2-3	ASSSDRSTDTQY
.	TRBV28	TRBJ1-5	ASSGGTAINQPQH
once	TRBV6-6	TRBJ1-4	ASRAGTRNEKLF
.	TRBV5-4	TRBJ2-5	ASSLRRGLQETQY
once	TRBV7-6	TRBJ2-3	ASSLGASGGGTDTQY
.	TRBV5-1	TRBJ2-1	ASSLVVGRGHEQF
.	TRBV27	TRBJ1-5	ASRSGLQPQH